These 18 T cell receptor beta chains were all obtained from the same sample, sequenced in a study of post-analysis software for immune sequencing data. Study-wide results and caveats: With TRBV5-6, TRBV5-1 and TRBV20-1 included, several TRBV segments were more frequent in patients than in controls.

These receptors' antigens are unknown. Prepared TCR beta cDNA libraries contained unique molecular identifiers. TCRdb re-derived calls from the PCR reads in MiXCR, one entry per CDR3 protein. The table lists about 810,000 distinct CDR3 sequences, roughly 58% of them singletons. The material sequenced was blood. These receptors originate from a girl aged 10 to 17 with multiple sclerosis.

The rearrangement uses TRBV7-3 and TRBJ2-3; 8 positions match TRBD1. Germline trimming cut 4 bases from V and 1 base from J; bases unmatched to any gene: 4. Germline CDR1 reads SGHTA; CDR2 reads FQGTGA. This CDR3 spans 15 amino acids. The CDR3 loop reads CASSSDRVRTDTQYF. CDR3 nucleotides: TGTGCCAGCAGCTCGGACAGGGTCCGCACAGATACGCAGTATTTT. The full variable domain, its missing parts supplied by reference TRBV7-3 and TRBJ2-3, is GAGVSQTPSNKVTEKGKYVELRCDPISGHTALYWYRQSLGQGPEFLIYFQGTGAADDSGLPNDRFFAVRPEGSVSTLKIQRTERGDSAVYLCASSSDRVRTDTQYFGPGTRLTVL.

J is TRBJ2-7 and V is TRBV4-1; perhaps TRBD2 as D (5 bases). V was cut by 0 bases and J by 3 bases, with 15 bases left in between. The CDR3 totals 16 residues. From germline, CDR1 is MGHRA and CDR2 YSYEKL. The CDR3 here is CASSQDPGGPYYEQYF. CDR3 sequence (DNA): TGCGCCAGCAGCCAAGATCCCGGCGGGCCCTACTACGAGCAGTACTTC.

The chain links TRBV12-3 or TRBV12-4 to TRBJ2-1, with D tentatively TRBD2 (6 bases). Trimming shortened V by 7 bases and J by 9 bases, and 22 bases separated the two germline ends. The CDR3 has 15 residues. The CDR3 DNA is TGTGCCAGCACCGTGGGTCAGCGGGTGGGCAGTGAGCAGTTCTTC. This sequence encodes CASTVGQRVGSEQFF.

V gene TRBV5-1 combines with J gene TRBJ2-7, with 8 bases matching TRBD2. V shed 4 bases, J shed 3 bases, and the junction held 9 bases outside the gene matches. From germline, CDR1 is SGHRS and CDR2 YFSETQ. This CDR3 region has 15 residues. For the CDR3, the DNA is TGCGCCAGCAGCCCCAGCGGGGGAGAAGGCTACGAGCAGTACTTC. It specifies CASSPSGGEGYEQYF.

This clonotype was observed once. The rearrangement joins TRBV4-1 to TRBJ1-1, with 9 bases that match TRBD1. Looked up from germline, CDR1 is MGHRA and CDR2 is YSYEKL. After removal of 0 bases from V and 3 bases from J, the junction contained 11 bases not matched to a gene. The CDR3 extends over 18 amino acids. As DNA, the CDR3 is TGCGCCAGCAGCCAAGAGGGGGGACAGGGTAGAGTGCACACTGAAGCTTTCTTT. This sequence encodes CASSQEGGQGRVHTEAFF.

This chain connects TRBV20-1 to TRBJ2-5; 13 nucleotides line up with TRBD2. The CDR3 is made up of 14 amino acids. The V gene end was trimmed by 6 bases and the J gene end by 5 bases; junction bases not matched to a gene: 6. The germline gives CDR1 DFQATT, CDR2 SNEGSKA (reference sequence). CDR3 in amino acids: CSARTSGSGETQYF. CDR3 in DNA: TGCAGTGCCCGGACTAGCGGGAGTGGGGAGACCCAGTACTTC.

The V gene is TRBV5-1, the J gene TRBJ2-4; D possibly corresponds to TRBD1 (6 bases). In germline, CDR1 is SGHRS, CDR2 YFSETQ. Trimming left V 0 bases short and J 6 bases short, with 13 bases between. This CDR3 has 15 amino acids. The CDR3 sequence: CASSLDGDKGNIQYF. Written as DNA, the CDR3 is TGCGCCAGCAGCTTGGATGGGGACAAGGGAAACATTCAGTACTTC.

The chain carries TRBV6-5 and TRBJ2-1, with a tentative D call TRBD2 (8 bases). TRBJ2-7 matches the DNA end more closely, so the J call is doubtful. This CDR3 spans 18 amino acids. Germline values: CDR1 MNHEY, CDR2 SVGAGI. The CDR3 sequence is CASSYSSGTRGLLREQYF. The CDR3 nucleotides are TGTGCCAGCAGTTACTCGAGCGGGACTAGGGGGCTGCTGCGCGAGCAGTACTTC.

This clonotype was detected a few times. The rearrangement links TRBV5-1 to TRBJ2-7; no definite D call. The length of the CDR3 is 13 residues. Germline V CDR1 and CDR2: SGHRS, YFSETQ. The ends were cut back, 1 base at V and 5 bases at J, with 10 bases in the middle. The CDR3: CASSLNGVHEQYF. In DNA form, the CDR3 reads TGCGCCAGCAGCTTGAATGGGGTACACGAGCAGTACTTC.

This sequence joins TRBV7-9 and TRBJ1-2; TRBD1 matches at 9 bases. J lost 4 bases, V lost 6 bases, and 9 bases had no gene match. Per the germline V gene, CDR1 is SEHNR and CDR2 is FQNEAQ (reference sequence). This CDR3 is 15 amino acids long. The CDR3 region is CASRRTGGGGYGYTF. As DNA, the CDR3 is TGTGCCAGCAGGCGCACAGGGGGCGGAGGCTATGGCTACACCTTC.

The chain carries TRBV29-1 and TRBJ1-1, with 8 bases that match TRBD1. CDR1 and CDR2 (germline): SQVTM, ANQGSEA. V lost 1 base and J lost 12; bases outside the gene matches: 4. CDR3 length: 11 residues. The CDR3 here is CSVEADRATFF. Here the CDR3 DNA reads TGCAGCGTTGAAGCGGACAGGGCAACTTTCTTT.

J is TRBJ2-3 and V is TRBV20-1, with 7 bases fitting TRBD2. Germline V gene data show CDR1 as DFQATT and CDR2 as SNEGSKA (reference sequence). J gave up 2 bases and V 6 bases, and 8 bases lay outside the gene matches. The CDR3 totals 14 residues. CDR3 DNA sequence: TGCAGTGCGAGCGGGACTCGCAACACAGATACGCAGTATTTT. This codes for CSASGTRNTDTQYF.

The chain links TRBV20-1 to TRBJ2-7; D gene ambiguous. Trimming removed 1 base from V and 0 bases from J, with 10 bases in between. Germline loops: CDR1 DFQATT, CDR2 SNEGSKA (reference sequence). The CDR3 totals 14 residues. This CDR3 reads CSARAMGNSYEQYF. CDR3 DNA sequence: TGCAGTGCTAGAGCCATGGGGAACTCCTACGAGCAGTACTTC.

This clonotype was seen a single time. The J gene is TRBJ2-7, the V gene TRBV6-6; D gene uncertain. V was shortened by 2 bases and J by 0 bases, with 8 bases between the two germline ends. CDR3 length: 14 residues. Germline V gene lookup returns CDR1 MNHNY and CDR2 SVGAGI (reference sequence). CDR3 region: CASSYDTNSYEQYF. CDR3 bases: TGTGCCAGCAGTTACGACACCAACTCCTACGAGCAGTACTTC.

The chain recombines TRBV20-1 with TRBJ2-5; TRBD2 agrees at 8 bases. The CDR3 loop spans 15 amino acids. In germline, CDR1 is DFQATT, CDR2 SNEGSKA (reference sequence). The V segment lost 2 bases and the J segment 4 bases; nucleotides outside the gene matches: 9. CDR3: CSARPGTSWGETQYF. The CDR3 DNA reads as TGCAGTGCTAGACCCGGGACTAGTTGGGGAGAGACCCAGTACTTC.

The CDR3 sequence: CATSRDDPETQYF. The CDR3 coding sequence is TGTGCCACCAGCAGAGATGACCCCGAGACCCAGTACTTC. V gene TRBV15 combines with J gene TRBJ2-5, with D hard to call. Germline V CDR1 and CDR2: LNHNV, YYDKDF (reference sequence). Trimming pared 0 bases from V and 5 bases from J, leaving 7 bases between. The CDR3 extends over 13 amino acids.

The V call is TRBV29-1, the J call TRBJ2-3; 8 nucleotides agree with TRBD2. J lost 2 bases, V lost 4 bases, and 14 bases had no gene match. The CDR3 sequence is 17 residues long. CDR1 is SQVTM, CDR2 ANQGSEA, per germline. The CDR3 DNA follows: TGCAGCGTTGGGGGTAAAAGCGGGGGAACCCTCACAGATACGCAGTATTTT. Its protein is CSVGGKSGGTLTDTQYF.

This clonotype has more than one count but fewer than ten. This chain uses TRBV20-1 with TRBJ2-3, with a weak D call TRBD2 (6 bases). The CDR3 has 15 amino acids. Deletions cut 4 bases from V and 6 bases from J, with 20 bases between. Germline V lookup: CDR1 DFQATT, CDR2 SNEGSKA (reference sequence). CDR3 in DNA: TGCAGTGCTAATCCGGGACTCCCCGCGAGGGATACGCAGTATTTT. Protein product: CSANPGLPARDTQYF.